The source of this T cell receptor (beta chain) is a study of blood T cells in healthy people across ages. Study-level results: Roughly linearly, TCR beta diversity per million T cells fell as age increased. The unsorted PBMCs prevented any conclusive comparison of naive versus antigen-experienced cells. Naive CD4+ cells and diversity were both higher in long-lived donors than in aged donors. Naive T cell percentage showed a strong correlation with TCR beta diversity.

A second 7 to 11 cycle PCR used barcoded and J-beta primers. One entry per CDR3 protein results from TCRdb running MiXCR on the 5' RACE reads. The sample carries about 720,000 distinct CDR3 sequences, about 20% recorded once. The CDR3 totals 15 residues. Trimming cost V 5 bases and J 3 bases; bases outside gene matches: 9. Germline CDR1 is SEHNR and CDR2 is FQNEAQ (reference sequence). The table lists this clonotype with a few counts. The antigen remains unidentified. Sequenced input: blood. The sequence came from a man aged 65 to 85 in good health. V is TRBV7-9 and J is TRBJ1-2; 7 positions match TRBD1. The CDR3, as DNA: TGTGCCAGCAGCCCCCCCGGGACAGAGGACTATGGCTACACCTTC. It specifies CASSPPGTEDYGYTF.